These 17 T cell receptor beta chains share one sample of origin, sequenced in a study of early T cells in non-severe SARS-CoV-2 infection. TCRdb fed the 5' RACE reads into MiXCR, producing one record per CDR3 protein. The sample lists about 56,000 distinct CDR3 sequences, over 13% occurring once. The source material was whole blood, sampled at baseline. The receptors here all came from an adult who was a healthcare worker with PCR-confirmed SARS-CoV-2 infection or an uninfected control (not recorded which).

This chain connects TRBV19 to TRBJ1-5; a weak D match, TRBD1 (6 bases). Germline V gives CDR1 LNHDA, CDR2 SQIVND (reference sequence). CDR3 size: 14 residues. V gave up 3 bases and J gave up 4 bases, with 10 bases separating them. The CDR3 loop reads CASSIRGQNQPQHF. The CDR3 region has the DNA TGTGCCAGTAGTATCCGAGGACAGAATCAGCCCCAGCATTTT.

The CDR3 spells CASSEAGSNQPQHF. The CDR3 coding sequence is TGTGCCAGCAGTGAAGCCGGGTCTAATCAGCCCCAGCATTTT. V and J are TRBV2 and TRBJ1-5, with D unclear. Deletions cut 0 bases from V and 4 bases from J, with 7 bases between. Germline CDR1 SNHLY, CDR2 FYNNEI. The CDR3 has 14 amino acids.

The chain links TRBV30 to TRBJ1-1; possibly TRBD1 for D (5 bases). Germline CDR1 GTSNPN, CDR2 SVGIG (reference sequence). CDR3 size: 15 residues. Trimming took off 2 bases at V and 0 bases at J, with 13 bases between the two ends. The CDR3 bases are TGTGCCTGGAGTAAAGGGGTCCTGCTGAACACTGAAGCTTTCTTT. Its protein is CAWSKGVLLNTEAFF. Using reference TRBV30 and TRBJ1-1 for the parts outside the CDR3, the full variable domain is SQTIHQWPATLVQPVGSPLSLECTVEGTSNPNLYWYRQAAGRGLQLLFYSVGIGQISSEVPQNLSASRPQDRQFILSSKKLLLSDSGFYLCAWSKGVLLNTEAFFGQGTRLTVV.

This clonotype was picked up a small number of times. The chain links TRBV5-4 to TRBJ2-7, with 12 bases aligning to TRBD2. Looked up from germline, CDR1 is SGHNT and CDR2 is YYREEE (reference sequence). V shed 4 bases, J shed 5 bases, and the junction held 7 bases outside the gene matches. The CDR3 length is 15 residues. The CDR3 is CASSARLAGENEQYF. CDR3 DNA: TGTGCCAGCAGCGCTAGACTAGCGGGAGAAAACGAGCAGTACTTC.

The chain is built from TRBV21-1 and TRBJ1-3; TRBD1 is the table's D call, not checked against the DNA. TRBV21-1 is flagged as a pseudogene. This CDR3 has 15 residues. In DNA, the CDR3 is TGTGCCAGCAGCGAGGTGGGACAGATCCGAAACACCATATATTTT. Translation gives CASSEVGQIRNTIYF.

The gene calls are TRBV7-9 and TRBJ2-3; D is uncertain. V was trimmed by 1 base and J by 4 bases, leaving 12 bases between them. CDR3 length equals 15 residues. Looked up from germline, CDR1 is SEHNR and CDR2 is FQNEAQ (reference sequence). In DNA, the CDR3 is TGTGCCAGCAGCTTAGGGGGATCAGAGGCAGATACGCAGTATTTT. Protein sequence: CASSLGGSEADTQYF.

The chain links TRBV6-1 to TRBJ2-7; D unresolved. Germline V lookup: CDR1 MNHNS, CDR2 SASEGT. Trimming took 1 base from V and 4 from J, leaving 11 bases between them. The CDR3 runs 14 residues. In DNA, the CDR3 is TGTGCCAGCAGTGAAGGAGGACGGAATTACGAGCAGTACTTC. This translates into CASSEGGRNYEQYF.

The CDR3 reads CASSLAPTSETQYF. CDR3 DNA: TGTGCCAGCAGCTTAGCCCCGACCTCAGAGACCCAGTACTTC. The chain employs TRBV11-2 and TRBJ2-5; D gene ambiguous. The germline gives CDR1 SGHAT, CDR2 FQNNGV. With 1 base removed from V and 4 bases from J, the gap between germline ends came to 10 bases. The CDR3 consists of 14 residues.

CDR3 sequence (DNA): TGTGCCAGCAGCCCAGGGCCGGGGGAATACGAGCAGTACTTC. Translation gives CASSPGPGEYEQYF. The chain uses TRBV7-2 and TRBJ2-7; perhaps TRBD2 as D (6 bases). CDR1 is SGHTA and CDR2 is FQGNSA in the germline V gene. The CDR3 loop spans 14 amino acids. The V end was cut by 5 bases, the J end by 4 bases, with 15 bases between. The whole variable domain, filled in from reference TRBV7-2 and TRBJ2-7, reads GAGVSQSPSNKVTEKGKDVELRCDPISGHTALYWYRQSLGQGLEFLIYFQGNSAPDKSGLPSDRFSAERTGGSVSTLTIQRTQQEDSAVYLCASSPGPGEYEQYFGPGTRLTVT.

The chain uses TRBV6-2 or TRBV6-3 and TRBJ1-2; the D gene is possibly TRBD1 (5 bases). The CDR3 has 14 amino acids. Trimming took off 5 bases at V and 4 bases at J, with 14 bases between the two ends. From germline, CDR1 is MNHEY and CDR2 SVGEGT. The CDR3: CASSPRDGGYGYTF. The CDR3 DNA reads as TGTGCCAGCAGTCCCCGGGACGGGGGCTATGGCTACACCTTC.

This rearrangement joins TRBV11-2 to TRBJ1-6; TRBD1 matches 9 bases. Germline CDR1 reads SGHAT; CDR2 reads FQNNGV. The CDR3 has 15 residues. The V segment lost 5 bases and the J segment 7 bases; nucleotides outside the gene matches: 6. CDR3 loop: CASSAGTGWNSPLHF. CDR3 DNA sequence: TGTGCCAGCAGCGCAGGGACAGGGTGGAATTCACCCCTCCACTTT.

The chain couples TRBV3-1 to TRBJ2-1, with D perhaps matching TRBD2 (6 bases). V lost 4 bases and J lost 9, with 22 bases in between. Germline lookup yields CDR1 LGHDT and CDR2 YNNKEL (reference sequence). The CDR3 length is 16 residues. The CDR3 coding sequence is TGTGCCAGCAGCCCGGTGGGTAGCGGAGGGTCCATTGAGCAGTTCTTC. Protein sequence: CASSPVGSGGSIEQFF.

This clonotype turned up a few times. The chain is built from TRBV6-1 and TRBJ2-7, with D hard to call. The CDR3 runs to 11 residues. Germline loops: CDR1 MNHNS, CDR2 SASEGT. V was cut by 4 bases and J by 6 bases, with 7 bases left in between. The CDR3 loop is CASSGSAEQYF. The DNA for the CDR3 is TGTGCCAGCAGTGGTAGTGCCGAGCAGTACTTC.

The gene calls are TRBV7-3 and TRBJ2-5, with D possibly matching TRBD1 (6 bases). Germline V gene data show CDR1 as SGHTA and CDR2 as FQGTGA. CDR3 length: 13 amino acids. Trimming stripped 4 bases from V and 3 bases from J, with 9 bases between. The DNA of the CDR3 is TGTGCCAGCAGCTACGACAGGAAAGAGACCCAGTACTTC. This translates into CASSYDRKETQYF. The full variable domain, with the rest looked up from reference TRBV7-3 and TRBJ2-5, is GAGVSQTPSNKVTEKGKYVELRCDPISGHTALYWYRQSLGQGPEFLIYFQGTGAADDSGLPNDRFFAVRPEGSVSTLKIQRTERGDSAVYLCASSYDRKETQYFGPGTRLLVL.

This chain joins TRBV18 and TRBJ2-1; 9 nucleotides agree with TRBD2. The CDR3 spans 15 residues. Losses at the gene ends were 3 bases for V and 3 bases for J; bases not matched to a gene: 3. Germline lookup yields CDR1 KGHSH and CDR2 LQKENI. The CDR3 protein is CASSPRTSVYNEQFF. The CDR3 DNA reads TGTGCCAGCTCACCTCGGACTAGCGTCTACAATGAGCAGTTCTTC.

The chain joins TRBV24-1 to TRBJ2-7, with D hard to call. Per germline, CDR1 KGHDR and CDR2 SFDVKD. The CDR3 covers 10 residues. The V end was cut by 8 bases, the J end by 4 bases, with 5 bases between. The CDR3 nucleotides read TGTGCCACCACTGGGTACGAGCAGTACTTC. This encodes CATTGYEQYF.

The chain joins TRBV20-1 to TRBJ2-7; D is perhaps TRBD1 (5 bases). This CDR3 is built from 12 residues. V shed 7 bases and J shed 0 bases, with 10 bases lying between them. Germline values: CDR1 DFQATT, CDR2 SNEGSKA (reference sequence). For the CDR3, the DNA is TGCAGTGTCAGGGAAAGCTCCTACGAGCAGTACTTC. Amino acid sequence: CSVRESSYEQYF.